This T cell receptor (beta chain) was recorded in a study of radiotherapy plus CTLA-4 blockade in lung cancer (dated by TCRdb to the late 2010s). A note on the overall study: Objective responses were observed in more than 15% of enrolled patients, and disease control was achieved in 31%.

The study tested focal radiation therapy combined with CTLA-4 blockade (ipilimumab) in patients with chemo-refractory metastatic non-small-cell lung cancer. The method behind the library was the immunoSEQ multiplex PCR assay. Here the immuneACCESS table is served through TCRdb, limited to in-frame sequences with V and J called. Missing clones are a known gap in these copies; in checked studies unresolved V genes cover under half, and the rest lacks a known reason. In all, the sample holds 75,000 to 100,000 clones, and 88% of those were seen once. The ten largest clones represent about 5.3% of the sample. The investigation overall reported the following: The strongest predictors of response, as reported, were early dynamic changes in blood T cell clones along with a rise in serum interferon-beta after radiation. After treatment with radiotherapy and ipilimumab, TCR clones that came from tumors expanded in the peripheral blood.

Unmatched junction bases come to 14, with V trimmed by 8 bases and J by 5 bases. Taken from cysteine to phenylalanine, the CDR3 has 16 residues. This entry keeps only the CDR3 DNA: 48 bases, framed from base 1. The germline V gene yields SNHLY for CDR1 and FYNNEI for CDR2. Of note for this clone: The clone's antigen remains unknown. No quality values exist for individual bases; no much larger clone is one base distant.

The specimen comprised peripheral blood, sampled from a patient treated with radiotherapy plus ipilimumab. This sequence originates from a human donor with non-small cell lung cancer that progressed on radiotherapy plus ipilimumab. The rearranged segments are TRBV2 and TRBJ2-3; 9 central bases correspond to TRBD2. The nucleotides read TGTGCCAGCGGGCGGGAGGGCCCGATGACCGGAGATACGCAGTATTTT. The encoded protein is CASGREGPMTGDTQYF.